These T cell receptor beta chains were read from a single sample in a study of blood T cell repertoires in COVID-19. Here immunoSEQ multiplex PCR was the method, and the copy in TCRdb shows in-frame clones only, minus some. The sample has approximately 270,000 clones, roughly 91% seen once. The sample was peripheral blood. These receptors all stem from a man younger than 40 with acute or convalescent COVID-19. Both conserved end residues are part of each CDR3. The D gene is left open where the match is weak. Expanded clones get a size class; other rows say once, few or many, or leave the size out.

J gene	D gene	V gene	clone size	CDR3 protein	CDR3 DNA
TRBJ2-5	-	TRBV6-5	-	CASSYSRQAETQYF	TGTGCCAGCAGTTACTCGCGCCAGGCGGAGACCCAGTACTTC
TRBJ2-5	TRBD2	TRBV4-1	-	CASSPEAGGTRGETQYF	TGCGCCAGCAGCCCTGAGGCGGGGGGTACAAGGGGAGAGACCCAGTACTTC
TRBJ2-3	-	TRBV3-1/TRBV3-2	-	CASSPAGAGTDTQYF	TGTGCCAGCAGCCCAGCTGGAGCAGGCACAGATACGCAGTATTTT
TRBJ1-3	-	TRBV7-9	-	CASSLEPSSGNTIYF	TGTGCCAGCAGCTTAGAGCCGAGCTCTGGAAACACCATATATTTT
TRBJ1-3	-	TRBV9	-	CASSLGLQALSGNTIYF	TGTGCCAGCAGCTTGGGACTCCAGGCCCTCTCTGGAAACACCATATATTTT
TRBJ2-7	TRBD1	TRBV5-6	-	CASSKGQAYEQYF	TGTGCCAGCAGCAAGGGACAGGCCTACGAGCAGTACTTC
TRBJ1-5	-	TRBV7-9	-	CASSLAMAGDNQPQHF	TGTGCCAGCAGCTTAGCGATGGCAGGGGACAATCAGCCCCAGCATTTT
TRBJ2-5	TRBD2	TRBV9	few	CASSGGLAEETQYF	TGTGCCAGCAGCGGGGGACTAGCGGAAGAGACCCAGTACTTC
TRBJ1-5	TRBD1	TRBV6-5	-	CASVLTGVLPQPQHF	TGTGCCAGCGTACTGACAGGGGTCCTGCCCCAGCCCCAGCATTTT
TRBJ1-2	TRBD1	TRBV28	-	CASSVQGAGGYGYTF	TGTGCCAGCAGTGTACAGGGGGCAGGGGGGTATGGCTACACCTTC
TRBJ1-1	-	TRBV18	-	CASSSGVGRSEAFF	TGTGCCAGCTCGTCAGGGGTGGGAAGATCTGAAGCTTTCTTT
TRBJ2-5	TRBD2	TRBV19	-	CASSRTSGGPQETQYF	TGTGCCAGTTCTAGGACTAGCGGGGGGCCCCAAGAGACCCAGTACTTC
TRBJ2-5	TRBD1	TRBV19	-	CASRLTGVETQYF	TGTGCCAGTAGGTTGACAGGGGTTGAGACCCAGTACTTC
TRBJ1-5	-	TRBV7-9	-	CASSLGAYQPQHF	TGTGCCAGCAGCTTAGGGGCTTACCAGCCCCAGCATTTT
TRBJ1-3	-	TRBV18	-	CASSPTQAFSGNTIYF	TGTGCCAGCTCACCTACACAGGCCTTCTCTGGAAACACCATATATTTT
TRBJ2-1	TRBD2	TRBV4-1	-	CASSQPAGGKYNEQFF	TGCGCCAGCAGCCAACCAGCGGGAGGGAAGTACAATGAGCAGTTCTTC